This T cell receptor beta chain was obtained from a study of cytomegalovirus exposure and HLA in healthy donors. Study conclusions and caveats: In the 120 or so validation repertoires, about 95% of cluster scores exceeded 0, per a later analysis. A list of about 180 TCR beta chains associated with cytomegalovirus was given. Cytomegalovirus status, reportedly, was diagnosed with high specificity and sensitivity by the classifier.

Clones were sequenced by immunoSEQ multiplex PCR, and TCRdb holds only the in-frame ones, with some missing. The sample has around 350,000 clones, 80% to 90% seen once; the top ten hold under 0.9%. The junction had 7 bases not matched to a gene; V was cut back by 5 bases and J by 4 bases. Germline V lookup: CDR1 SGHVS, CDR2 FNYEAQ. The CDR3 extends over 14 amino acids. For this clone: Its antigen is still unknown.

This clonotype was sampled from a woman between 18 and 29 years old in good health and CMV-seronegative. The rearrangement uses TRBV7-6 and TRBJ2-7; 8 bases line up with TRBD2. Source material: PBMCs. For the CDR3, the DNA is TGTGCCAGCAGCCCTGGACTAGCCGGTTACGAGCAGTACTTC. It specifies CASSPGLAGYEQYF.